These 29 T cell receptor beta chains were sequenced from one sample in a study of metastatic and nonmetastatic thyroid tumors. TCRdb reassembled clones from the PCR reads with MiXCR. The repertoire holds approximately 39,000 clones, less than 25% seen once, with about 14% in the top ten. Not a single patient had been given any form of treatment at any point before undergoing thyroid surgery. Sequenced: blood. Every receptor here comes from a female donor with papillary thyroid cancer or a benign thyroid nodule (not recorded which). Some clones in this sample may be carry-over from other donors' samples.

Within the sample, this clone is medium-sized (0.01 to 0.1%). V and J are TRBV6-2 or TRBV6-3 and TRBJ1-1; D is uncertain. Per the germline V gene, CDR1 is MNHEY and CDR2 is SVGEGT. The CDR3 spans 15 residues. Trimming removed 7 bases at V and 3 bases at J, with 18 bases between. The CDR3 loop reads CASIPALGRDTEAFF. Here the CDR3 DNA reads TGTGCCAGCATACCGGCCCTCGGGAGGGACACTGAAGCTTTCTTT.

This clone was counted at least ten times. The same CDR3 is also encoded by other DNA sequences in this sample. The CDR3 coding sequence is TGTGCCAGCAGCACCTCCCAGGGTTCCGTCAGGACTGAAGCTTTCTTT. This translates into CASSTSQGSVRTEAFF. The J gene is TRBJ1-1, the V gene TRBV5-8; D perhaps matches TRBD1 (5 bases). Germline CDR1 and CDR2: SGHTS and YDEGEE. CDR3 length: 16 residues. V gave up 4 bases and J gave up 5 bases, with 21 bases separating them.

This clone has a handful of counts. The J gene is TRBJ2-7, the V gene TRBV10-2; 8 positions match TRBD1. Germline V CDR1 and CDR2: WSHSY, SAAADI. The CDR3 is made up of 15 amino acids. J lost 4 bases, V lost 5 bases, and 10 bases had no gene match. CDR3 in DNA: TGCGCCAGCAGTATCGGCCGGGACAGGATATACGAGCAGTACTTC. Protein: CASSIGRDRIYEQYF.

There are many counts of this clone. The chain is built from TRBV12-3 or TRBV12-4 and TRBJ1-6; perhaps TRBD1 as D (6 bases). Trimming took off 6 bases at V and 10 bases at J, with 13 bases between the two ends. The CDR3 has 13 residues. This CDR3 is CASSVGGKSPLHF. CDR3 DNA sequence: TGTGCCAGCAGCGTCGGGGGCAAATCACCCCTCCACTTT.

This clone was seen repeatedly, ten times or more. This chain links TRBV3-1 with TRBJ1-2; TRBD1 might be the D (5 bases). Germline V gives CDR1 LGHDT, CDR2 YNNKEL (reference sequence). The V and J ends lost 0 bases and 7 bases respectively, with 9 bases between them. The CDR3 has 13 amino acids. The CDR3 sequence is CASSQEGRGGYTF. In DNA form, the CDR3 reads TGTGCCAGCAGCCAAGAAGGTAGGGGTGGCTACACCTTC.

This clone came up a few times. The genes are TRBV12-3 or TRBV12-4 and TRBJ1-1; D not certain. The CDR3 has 13 residues. V dropped 8 bases and J dropped 6 bases, with 16 bases sitting between them. The CDR3 spells CASHFTGLSEAFF. In DNA form, the CDR3 reads TGTGCCAGCCATTTTACGGGTCTTTCTGAAGCTTTCTTT.

This clone occurred many times. The chain uses TRBV2 and TRBJ2-7; 16 positions agree with TRBD2. CDR1 is SNHLY and CDR2 is FYNNEI in the germline V gene. The CDR3 contains 19 residues. V lost 3 bases to trimming and J lost 3 bases; unmatched junction nucleotides: 11. CDR3 residues: CASSDEGGLAGGEVYEQYF. The CDR3 coding sequence is TGTGCCAGCAGTGATGAGGGGGGACTAGCGGGAGGGGAGGTCTACGAGCAGTACTTC. Looking up the rest from reference TRBV2 and TRBJ2-7 gives the full variable domain: EPEVTQTPSHQVTQMGQEVILRCVPISNHLYFYWYRQILGQKVEFLVSFYNNEISEKSEIFDDQFSVERPDGSNFTLKIRSTKLEDSAMYFCASSDEGGLAGGEVYEQYFGPGTRLTVT.

The CDR3 coding sequence is TGCAGTGCTGGACTAGCTGCCTCCTACGAGCAGTACTTC. Its protein product is CSAGLAASYEQYF. The chain is built from TRBV20-1 and TRBJ2-7, with TRBD2 matching 8 bases. Trimming cost V 5 bases and J 0 bases; bases outside gene matches: 3. The germline gives CDR1 DFQATT, CDR2 SNEGSKA (reference sequence). The length of the CDR3 is 13 residues.

V gene TRBV28 combines with J gene TRBJ2-7; D unclear. There are 15 residues in the CDR3. Germline CDR1 is MDHEN and CDR2 is SYDVKM. V was trimmed by 5 bases and J by 2 bases, leaving 16 bases between them. In nucleotides, the CDR3 is TGTGCCAGCAGTGAGGCTATGCCCCCTCCCTACGAGCAGTACTTC. Protein sequence: CASSEAMPPPYEQYF.

The chain joins TRBV6-1 to TRBJ1-4; 7 bases match TRBD1. V lost 2 bases, J lost 8 bases, and 8 bases stayed unmatched. The V gene's germline CDR1 is MNHNS and CDR2 SASEGT. This CDR3 is built from 15 residues. The CDR3 bases are TGTGCCAGCAGTGAAAGGAGGGGGCTTCAAGAAAAACTGTTTTTT. It encodes CASSERRGLQEKLFF.

The table lists this clone with a few counts. The same CDR3 also results from other DNA sequences found in this sample. V gene TRBV27 combines with J gene TRBJ2-7; D remains ambiguous. Germline V gene lookup returns CDR1 MNHEY and CDR2 SMNVEV (reference sequence). CDR3 length: 12 residues. Written as DNA, the CDR3 is TGTTTATCCGGTGACATACCCTACGAGCAGTACTTC. Translation gives CLSGDIPYEQYF.

This clone was recorded a few times. The chain joins TRBV10-2 to TRBJ1-3, with D maybe TRBD1 (5 bases). The V gene lost 6 bases and the J gene lost 1 base, with 10 bases spanning the gap. From germline, CDR1 is WSHSY and CDR2 SAAADI. The CDR3 totals 14 residues. The CDR3 DNA sequence: TGCGCCAGCAGGGGGGGGACTTCTGGAAACACCATATATTTT. Translated, it gives CASRGGTSGNTIYF.

Only a few counts were recorded for this clone. The J gene is TRBJ2-3, the V gene TRBV11-1; D gene uncertain. Per the germline V gene, CDR1 is SGHAT and CDR2 is FQDESV (reference sequence). The V end lost 5 bases, the J end lost 0 bases, and 12 bases lay between the germline ends. CDR3 length: 15 residues. The CDR3 region has the DNA TGTGCCAGCAGCGCCGATGGATATAGCACAGATACGCAGTATTTT. This translates into CASSADGYSTDTQYF.

The chain links TRBV5-4 to TRBJ1-3, with a possible D match to TRBD1 (5 bases). This CDR3 spans 14 amino acids. The V gene's germline CDR1 is SGHNT and CDR2 YYREEE (reference sequence). The V end was cut by 4 bases, the J end by 4 bases, with 12 bases between. The CDR3 sequence: CASSPRKGGNTIYF. In DNA form, the CDR3 reads TGTGCCAGCAGCCCTCGAAAGGGGGGAAACACCATATATTTT.

This chain connects TRBV18 to TRBJ1-1, with 7 bases identical to TRBD1. V trimming: 5 bases; J trimming: 7 bases; junction bases outside the gene matches: 10. The length of the CDR3 is 14 residues. Germline V lookup: CDR1 KGHSH, CDR2 LQKENI. CDR3: CASSATGLRGEAFF. CDR3 bases: TGTGCCAGCTCAGCGACAGGGCTCCGGGGTGAAGCTTTCTTT.

V and J are TRBV6-1 and TRBJ1-5; weak D call: TRBD1 (5 bases). This CDR3 is 16 amino acids long. V shed 3 bases and J shed 0 bases, with 12 bases lying between them. Germline-derived CDR1 and CDR2 are MNHNS and SASEGT. This CDR3 is CASSEGLSYSNQPQHF. The CDR3 DNA sequence: TGTGCCAGCAGTGAGGGACTTAGCTATAGCAATCAGCCCCAGCATTTT.

This clone was counted ten times or more. The J gene is TRBJ1-1, the V gene TRBV20-1; possibly TRBD1 for D (5 bases). V lost 0 bases to trimming and J lost 4 bases, with 12 bases between them. The CDR3 runs to 14 residues. CDR1 DFQATT and CDR2 SNEGSKA come from the germline V gene (reference sequence). The CDR3 region is CSARDQWGSTEAFF. In DNA, the CDR3 is TGCAGTGCTAGAGATCAGTGGGGGTCCACTGAAGCTTTCTTT.

The V and J genes are TRBV5-6 and TRBJ2-3, with D hard to call. The CDR3 spans 14 residues. Germline lookup yields CDR1 SGHDT and CDR2 YYEEEE. Between the trimmed V and J ends, which lost 3 bases and 6 bases, there was a span of 14 bases. This CDR3 is CASSSRVSDDTQYF. The CDR3 coding sequence is TGTGCCAGCAGCTCTAGGGTGAGCGACGATACGCAGTATTTT.

This chain connects TRBV6-4 to TRBJ2-1; 12 nucleotides align to TRBD2. CDR3 length: 14 amino acids. The germline V gene has CDR1 MRHNA and CDR2 SNTAGT. Germline trimming cut 5 bases from V and 8 bases from J; bases unmatched to any gene: 4. CDR3 nucleotide sequence: TGTGCCAGCAGTCGGACTAGCGGGACAGATGAGCAGTTCTTC. Protein product: CASSRTSGTDEQFF.

This clone was recorded many times. The V and J genes are TRBV28 and TRBJ2-3; 8 positions match TRBD2. This CDR3 is 13 amino acids long. The germline V gene encodes CDR1 MDHEN and CDR2 SYDVKM. V shed 9 bases and J 5 bases; nucleotides not matched to a gene: 7. In DNA form, the CDR3 reads TGTGCCAGTGGGGCGGGAGGAAAAGATACGCAGTATTTT. It encodes CASGAGGKDTQYF.

The V call is TRBV4-2, the J call TRBJ2-7; 10 bases are a match to TRBD1. CDR3 size: 14 residues. CDR1 and CDR2 from the germline V gene are LGHNA and YNFKEQ. V shed 5 bases and J 1 base; nucleotides not matched to a gene: 2. The CDR3 spells CASSWGQGSYEQYF. CDR3 bases: TGTGCCAGCAGCTGGGGACAGGGGTCCTACGAGCAGTACTTC.

There are many counts of this clone. The chain links TRBV28 to TRBJ2-5, with D perhaps TRBD2 (7 bases). V gave up 3 bases and J gave up 3 bases, with 14 bases separating them. Germline loops: CDR1 MDHEN, CDR2 SYDVKM. The CDR3 covers 15 residues. The CDR3 sequence is CASSFAGGGKETQYF. In DNA, the CDR3 is TGTGCCAGCAGTTTCGCAGGCGGGGGCAAAGAGACCCAGTACTTC.

This clone is deemed medium-sized. V usage is TRBV6-2 or TRBV6-3 and J usage is TRBJ1-5; D may be TRBD1 (5 bases). The V end lost 4 bases, the J end lost 0 bases, and 10 bases lay between the germline ends. The CDR3 runs 15 residues. Germline V gene lookup returns CDR1 MNHEY and CDR2 SVGEGT. The DNA of the CDR3 is TGTGCCAGCAGTTCGAGGGGTGTTAGCAATCAGCCCCAGCATTTT. It encodes CASSSRGVSNQPQHF.

This clone was seen a few times. This chain joins TRBV18 and TRBJ2-5, with a tentative D call TRBD2 (5 bases). Germline lookup yields CDR1 KGHSH and CDR2 LQKENI. The CDR3 contains 15 residues. Trimming shortened V by 2 bases and J by 3 bases, and 13 bases separated the two germline ends. The CDR3, as DNA: TGTGCCAGCTCACCAGGGAGTTTCATGAAAGAGACCCAGTACTTC. Its translation is CASSPGSFMKETQYF.

This clone has at least ten counts. The V call is TRBV10-1, the J call TRBJ2-1; possibly TRBD1 for D (5 bases). Germline assignment: CDR1 WNHNN and CDR2 SYGVQD (reference sequence). The V end was cut by 4 bases, the J end by 8 bases, with 6 bases between. There are 11 residues in the CDR3. The CDR3 DNA follows: TGCGCCAGCAGTGCAGGGTATGAGCAGTTCTTC. It translates to CASSAGYEQFF.

This clone was recorded many times. The chain combines TRBV28 with TRBJ1-1; 7 bases map to TRBD1. Losses at the gene ends were 4 bases for V and 6 bases for J; bases not matched to a gene: 5. This CDR3 region has 13 residues. Germline assignment: CDR1 MDHEN and CDR2 SYDVKM. CDR3 in DNA: TGTGCCAGCAGTTCCGACAGGGCTTCTGAAGCTTTCTTT. This codes for CASSSDRASEAFF.

This clone is categorized as medium-sized. V usage is TRBV6-1 and J usage is TRBJ2-7, with D unresolved. CDR1 is MNHNS and CDR2 is SASEGT in the germline V gene. CDR3 size: 14 residues. V lost 7 bases and J 2 bases, leaving 15 bases between the germline ends. The CDR3 nucleotides are TGTGCCAGCACCCAAAATGGCGGCGCCTACGAGCAGTACTTC. It codes for CASTQNGGAYEQYF.

This clone was seen more than once but under ten times. The chain combines TRBV6-1 with TRBJ1-5, with D tentatively TRBD1 (5 bases). V shed 3 bases and J shed 0 bases, with 18 bases lying between them. The CDR3 spans 18 residues. Germline assignment: CDR1 MNHNS and CDR2 SASEGT. The chain's CDR3 is CASSEGERGTYSNQPQHF. CDR3 coding DNA: TGTGCCAGCAGTGAGGGGGAAAGGGGTACCTATAGCAATCAGCCCCAGCATTTT.

This clone was picked up many times. The gene calls are TRBV14 and TRBJ1-6; unclear D gene. V gave up 1 base and J gave up 7 bases, with 14 bases separating them. This CDR3 contains 16 residues. Germline V lookup: CDR1 SGHDN, CDR2 FVKESK. The CDR3 region has the DNA TGTGCCAGCAGCCAAGCCGTTGGAACGGTCAATTCACCCCTCCACTTT. Translating gives CASSQAVGTVNSPLHF.